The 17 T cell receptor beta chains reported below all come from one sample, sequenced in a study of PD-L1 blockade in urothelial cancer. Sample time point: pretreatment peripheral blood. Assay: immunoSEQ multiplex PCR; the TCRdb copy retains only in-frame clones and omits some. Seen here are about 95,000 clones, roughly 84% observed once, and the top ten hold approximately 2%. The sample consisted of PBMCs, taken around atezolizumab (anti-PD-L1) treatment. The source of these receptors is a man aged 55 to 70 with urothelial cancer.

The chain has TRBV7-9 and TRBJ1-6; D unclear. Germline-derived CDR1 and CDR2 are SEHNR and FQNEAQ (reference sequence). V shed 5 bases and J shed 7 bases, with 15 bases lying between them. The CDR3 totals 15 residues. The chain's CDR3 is CASSPAGGRNSPLHF. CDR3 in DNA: TGTGCCAGCAGCCCAGCCGGCGGGCGGAATTCACCCCTCCACTTT.

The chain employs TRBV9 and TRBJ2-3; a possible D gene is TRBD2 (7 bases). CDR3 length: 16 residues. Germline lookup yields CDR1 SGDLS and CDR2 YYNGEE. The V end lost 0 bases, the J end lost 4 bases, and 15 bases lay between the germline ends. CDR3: CASSVEGGGRSDTQYF. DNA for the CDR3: TGTGCCAGCAGCGTAGAGGGGGGGGGCCGGTCAGATACGCAGTATTTT. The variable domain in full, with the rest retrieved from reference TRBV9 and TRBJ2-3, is DSGVTQTPKHLITATGQRVTLRCSPRSGDLSVYWYQQSLDQGLQFLIQYYNGEERAKGNILERFSAQQFPDLHSELNLSSLELGDSALYFCASSVEGGGRSDTQYFGPGTRLTVL.

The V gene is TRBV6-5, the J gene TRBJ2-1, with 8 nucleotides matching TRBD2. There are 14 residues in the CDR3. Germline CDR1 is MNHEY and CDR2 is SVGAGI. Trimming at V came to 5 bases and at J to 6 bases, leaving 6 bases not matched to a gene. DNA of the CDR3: TGTGCCAGCAGTACGGGGGGGAGAGGCAATGAGCAGTTCTTC. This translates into CASSTGGRGNEQFF.

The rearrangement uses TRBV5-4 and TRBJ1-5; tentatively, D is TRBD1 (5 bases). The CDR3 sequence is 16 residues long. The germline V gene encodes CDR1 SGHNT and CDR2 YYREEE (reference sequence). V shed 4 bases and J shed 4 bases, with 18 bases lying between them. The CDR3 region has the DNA TGTGCCAGCAGCCAAGTAGGGGCGACAGATAATCAGCCCCAGCATTTT. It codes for CASSQVGATDNQPQHF. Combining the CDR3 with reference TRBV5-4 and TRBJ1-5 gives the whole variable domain ETGVTQSPTHLIKTRGQQVTLRCSSQSGHNTVSWYQQALGQGPQFIFQYYREEENGRGNFPPRFSGLQFPNYSSELNVNALELDDSALYLCASSQVGATDNQPQHFGDGTRLSIL.

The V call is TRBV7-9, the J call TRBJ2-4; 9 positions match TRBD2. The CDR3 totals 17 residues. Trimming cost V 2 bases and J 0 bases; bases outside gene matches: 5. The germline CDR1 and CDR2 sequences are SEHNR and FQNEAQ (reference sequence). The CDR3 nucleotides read TGTGCCAGCAGCTTAATAGCGGGGGCAAGAGCCAAAAACATTCAGTACTTC. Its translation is CASSLIAGARAKNIQYF.

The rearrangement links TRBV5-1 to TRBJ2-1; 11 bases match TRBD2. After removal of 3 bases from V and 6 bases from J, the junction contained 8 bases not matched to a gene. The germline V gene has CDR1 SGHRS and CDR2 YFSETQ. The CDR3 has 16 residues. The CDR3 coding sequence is TGCGCCAGCAGCTCCGAGACTAGCGGGATAGGCAATGAGCAGTTCTTC. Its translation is CASSSETSGIGNEQFF.

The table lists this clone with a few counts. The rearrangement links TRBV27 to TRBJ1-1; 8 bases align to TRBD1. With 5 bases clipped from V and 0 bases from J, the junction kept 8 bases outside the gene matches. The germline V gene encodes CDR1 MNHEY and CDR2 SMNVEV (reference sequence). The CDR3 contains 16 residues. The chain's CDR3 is CASSHFIQGVNTEAFF. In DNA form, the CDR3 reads TGTGCCAGCAGTCACTTTATACAGGGGGTGAACACTGAAGCTTTCTTT.

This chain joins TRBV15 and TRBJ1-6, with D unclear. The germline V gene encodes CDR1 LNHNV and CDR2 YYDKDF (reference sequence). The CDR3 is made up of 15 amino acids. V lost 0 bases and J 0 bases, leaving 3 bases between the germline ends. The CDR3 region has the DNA TGTGCCACCAGCAGAGACGGCTCCTATAATTCACCCCTCCACTTT. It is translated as CATSRDGSYNSPLHF.

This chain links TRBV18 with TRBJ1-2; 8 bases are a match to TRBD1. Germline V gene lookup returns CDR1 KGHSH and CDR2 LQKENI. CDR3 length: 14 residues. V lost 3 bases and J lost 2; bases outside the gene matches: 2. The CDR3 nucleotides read TGTGCCAGCTCACCTCGGACAGGGAACTATGGCTACACCTTC. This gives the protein CASSPRTGNYGYTF.

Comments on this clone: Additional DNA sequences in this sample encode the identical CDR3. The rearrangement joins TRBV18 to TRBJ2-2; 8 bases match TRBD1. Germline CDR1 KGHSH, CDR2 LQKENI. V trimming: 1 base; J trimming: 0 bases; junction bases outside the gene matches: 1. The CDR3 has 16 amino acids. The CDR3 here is CASSPQTGANTGELFF. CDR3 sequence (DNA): TGTGCCAGCTCACCACAGACAGGGGCGAACACCGGGGAGCTGTTTTTT.

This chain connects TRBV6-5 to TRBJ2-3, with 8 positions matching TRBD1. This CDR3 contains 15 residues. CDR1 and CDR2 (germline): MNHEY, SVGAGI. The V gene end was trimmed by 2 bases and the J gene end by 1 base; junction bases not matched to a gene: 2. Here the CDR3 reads CASSYPTGGTDTQYF. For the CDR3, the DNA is TGTGCCAGCAGTTACCCGACAGGGGGCACAGATACGCAGTATTTT.

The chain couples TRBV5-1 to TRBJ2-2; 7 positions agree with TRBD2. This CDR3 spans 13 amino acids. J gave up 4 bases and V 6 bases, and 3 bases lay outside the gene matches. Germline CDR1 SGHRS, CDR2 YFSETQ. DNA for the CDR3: TGCGCCAGCACAAGCGGGGCCACCGGGGAGCTGTTTTTT. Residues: CASTSGATGELFF.

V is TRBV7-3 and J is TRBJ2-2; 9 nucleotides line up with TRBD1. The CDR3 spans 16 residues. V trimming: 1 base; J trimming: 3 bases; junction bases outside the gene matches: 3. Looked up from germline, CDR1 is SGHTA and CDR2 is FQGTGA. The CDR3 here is CASSLMTGGHTGELFF. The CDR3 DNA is TGTGCCAGCAGCTTAATGACAGGGGGTCACACCGGGGAGCTGTTTTTT.

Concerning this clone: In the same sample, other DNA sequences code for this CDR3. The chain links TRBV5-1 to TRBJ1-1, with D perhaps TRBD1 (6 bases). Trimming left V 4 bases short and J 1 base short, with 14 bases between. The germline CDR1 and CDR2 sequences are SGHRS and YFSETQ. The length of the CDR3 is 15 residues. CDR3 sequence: CASSPGQFENTEAFF. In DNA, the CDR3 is TGCGCCAGCAGCCCCGGACAGTTCGAGAACACTGAAGCTTTCTTT. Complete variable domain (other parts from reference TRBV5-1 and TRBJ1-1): KAGVTQTPRYLIKTRGQQVTLSCSPISGHRSVSWYQQTPGQGLQFLFEYFSETQRNKGNFPGRFSGRQFSNSRSEMNVSTLELGDSALYLCASSPGQFENTEAFFGQGTRLTVV.

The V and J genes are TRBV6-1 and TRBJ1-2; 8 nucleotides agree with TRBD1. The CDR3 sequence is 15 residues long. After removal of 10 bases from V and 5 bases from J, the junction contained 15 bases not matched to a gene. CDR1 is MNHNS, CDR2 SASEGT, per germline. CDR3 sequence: CATRELSTGGYGYTF. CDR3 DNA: TGTGCCACCCGGGAACTTTCCACAGGGGGGTATGGCTACACCTTC.

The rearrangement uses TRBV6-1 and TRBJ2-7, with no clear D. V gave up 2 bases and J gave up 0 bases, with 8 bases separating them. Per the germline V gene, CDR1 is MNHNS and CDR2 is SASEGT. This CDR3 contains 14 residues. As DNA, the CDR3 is TGTGCCAGCAGTGAATTGACAAGCTCCTACGAGCAGTACTTC. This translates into CASSELTSSYEQYF.

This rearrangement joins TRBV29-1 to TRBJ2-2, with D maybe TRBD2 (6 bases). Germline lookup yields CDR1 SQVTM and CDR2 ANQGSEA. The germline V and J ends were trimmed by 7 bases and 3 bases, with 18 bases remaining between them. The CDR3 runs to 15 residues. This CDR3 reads CSARSPPGDTGELFF. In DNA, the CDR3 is TGCAGCGCCCGGTCCCCCCCGGGGGACACCGGGGAGCTGTTTTTT.